This TCR beta chain was captured in a study of blood T cells in healthy people across ages. General study results and limits: More naive CD4+ cells and higher diversity were found in long-lived than in aged donors.

Together with a sample-barcoded 5' primer, a J-beta primer mix was included in a second PCR lasting about 6 to 11 cycles. A template-switch adaptor containing 12 random nucleotides labeled each cDNA molecule. TCRdb fed the 5' RACE reads into MiXCR, producing one record per CDR3 protein. The sample comprises 450,000 to 700,000 distinct CDR3 sequences, 25% to 30% of which are singletons, and 18% rests with the top ten. Points on this clonotype: Its cognate antigen is unknown.

With 3 bases removed from V and 9 bases from J, the gap between germline ends came to 12 bases. The germline CDR1 and CDR2 sequences are DFQATT and SNEGSKA (reference sequence). CDR3 length: 13 amino acids. The sample was blood. The receptor comes from a woman in her sixties or seventies in good health. The rearrangement links TRBV20-1 to TRBJ1-6, with unresolved D. CDR3 sequence reads: CSASDQPASPLHF. The CDR3 region has the DNA TGCAGTGCTAGTGACCAACCCGCTTCACCCCTCCACTTT.